A selection of T cell receptor beta chains follows, all from one sample in a study of T-cell memory formation after mild COVID-19. MiXCR, applied by TCRdb to the 5' RACE reads, yields one record per CDR3 protein. Of hundreds of thousands of distinct CDR3 sequences listed, approximately 19% are singletons. Sequencing was carried out using PBMCs or a T cell subset sorted from them (not recorded which). All receptors derive from a young man who had mild COVID-19 (a few samples of this study predate the infection). Cell type and time point are not known. The CDR3 runs from the conserved cysteine through the conserved F or W. Each record gives: clone size, V gene, J gene, D gene, CDR3 DNA, CDR3 protein. The D gene is left open where the match is weak. Some rows mark clone size as missing; the rest say once, few, many or name a class of expanded clone.

clone size: many
V gene: TRBV12-3/TRBV12-4
J gene: TRBJ2-3
D gene: .
CDR3 DNA: TGTGCCAGCAGTTGGGGCAGGGCCACAGATACGCAGTATTTT
CDR3 protein: CASSWGRATDTQYF

clone size: few
V gene: TRBV12-3/TRBV12-4
J gene: TRBJ2-2
D gene: .
CDR3 DNA: TGTGCCAGCAGTTTAGCTCTATGGACAGTTAACACCGGGGAGCTGTTTTTT
CDR3 protein: CASSLALWTVNTGELFF

clone size: few
V gene: TRBV7-6
J gene: TRBJ1-5
D gene: .
CDR3 DNA: TGTGCCAGCAGCCCATGGTTGGATCAGCCCCAGCATTTT
CDR3 protein: CASSPWLDQPQHF

clone size: .
V gene: TRBV10-2
J gene: TRBJ2-3
D gene: TRBD2
CDR3 DNA: TGCGCCAGCAGTGTGACTAGCGAGGGAGATACGCAGTATTTT
CDR3 protein: CASSVTSEGDTQYF

clone size: few
V gene: TRBV5-5
J gene: TRBJ1-1
D gene: .
CDR3 DNA: TGTGCCAGCAGCTGGCTGGGAGATCGCTCTGGGGACACTGAAGCTTTCTTT
CDR3 protein: CASSWLGDRSGDTEAFF

clone size: .
V gene: TRBV27
J gene: TRBJ2-1
D gene: .
CDR3 DNA: TGTGCCAGCAGTTTTCTAGGGGCAGGGGAGCAGTTCTTC
CDR3 protein: CASSFLGAGEQFF

clone size: few
V gene: TRBV20-1
J gene: TRBJ2-2
D gene: TRBD2
CDR3 DNA: TGCAGTGCTAGATTAGCGGGGGTGAGGACCGGGGAGCTGTTTTTT
CDR3 protein: CSARLAGVRTGELFF

clone size: .
V gene: TRBV7-2
J gene: TRBJ1-1
D gene: .
CDR3 DNA: TGTGCCAGCAGCTTAGGGGGTAGGGTCACTGAAGCTTTCTTT
CDR3 protein: CASSLGGRVTEAFF

clone size: .
V gene: TRBV5-1
J gene: TRBJ2-4
D gene: .
CDR3 DNA: TGCGCCAGCAGGAACAGCGGCCGGATCGCAAACATTCAGTACTTC
CDR3 protein: CASRNSGRIANIQYF

clone size: .
V gene: TRBV29-1
J gene: TRBJ1-1
D gene: .
CDR3 DNA: TGCAGCGTTCTCGGGGACTTAGGGACTGAAGCTTTCTTT
CDR3 protein: CSVLGDLGTEAFF

clone size: .
V gene: TRBV11-2
J gene: TRBJ2-7
D gene: .
CDR3 DNA: TGTGCCAGCAGCTCTTACAGAGGGGGGGTCGAGCAGTACTTC
CDR3 protein: CASSSYRGGVEQYF